The 32 T cell receptor beta chains below all came from one sample that was sequenced in a study of cytomegalovirus exposure and HLA in healthy donors. Generated by immunoSEQ multiplex PCR, the TCRdb table keeps only in-frame clones and is missing some. The sample holds approximately 260,000 clones, 86% seen once. Sequencing input: PBMCs. The receptors stem from a woman aged 18-29 years in good health and CMV-seronegative.

The chain couples TRBV27 to TRBJ1-4; TRBD1 might be the D (6 bases). From germline, CDR1 is MNHEY and CDR2 SMNVEV (reference sequence). The V and J ends lost 7 bases and 7 bases respectively, with 16 bases between them. This CDR3 has 14 amino acids. The CDR3, as DNA: TGTGCCAGCACGTTAGGGGGAAACAGTGAAAAACTGTTTTTT. The encoded protein is CASTLGGNSEKLFF.

The chain is built from TRBV7-3 and TRBJ1-2; D gene ambiguous. With 1 base removed from V and 10 bases from J, the gap between germline ends came to 13 bases. The CDR3 runs to 13 residues. Germline V gene sequence: CDR1 SGHTA, CDR2 FQGTGA. The CDR3 loop is CASSLKLLSIYTF. The CDR3 region has the DNA TGTGCCAGCAGCTTAAAGCTACTGTCTATCTACACCTTC.

For this clone: One end of the junction is discordant with germline, which a read error may explain. This sample also contains other DNA sequences that code for the same CDR3. The rearrangement links TRBV7-3 to TRBJ2-3, with TRBD1 identical over 8 bases. Germline V CDR1 and CDR2: SGHTA, FQGTGA. The CDR3 runs to 15 residues. CDR3 in amino acids: CASSLTGVSTDTQYF. The CDR3 nucleotides are TGTGCCAGCAGCTTGACAGGGGTTAGCACGGATACGCAGTATTTT.

This clone has more than one count but fewer than ten. The V gene is TRBV2, the J gene TRBJ1-2; D is unresolved. V gave up 6 bases and J gave up 3 bases, with 11 bases separating them. The CDR3 spans 13 residues. Per germline, CDR1 SNHLY and CDR2 FYNNEI. The CDR3 protein is CASSPAADYGYTF. The CDR3 nucleotides read TGTGCCAGCAGCCCCGCGGCCGACTATGGCTACACCTTC. Together with reference TRBV2 and TRBJ1-2, the CDR3 gives the full variable domain: EPEVTQTPSHQVTQMGQEVILRCVPISNHLYFYWYRQILGQKVEFLVSFYNNEISEKSEIFDDQFSVERPDGSNFTLKIRSTKLEDSAMYFCASSPAADYGYTFGSGTRLTVV.

The rearrangement joins TRBV2 to TRBJ2-3; D is perhaps TRBD2 (6 bases). Trimming took 3 bases from V and 5 from J, leaving 9 bases between them. The CDR3 extends over 13 amino acids. The germline V gene has CDR1 SNHLY and CDR2 FYNNEI. CDR3 in amino acids: CASSEEGEDTQYF. The CDR3 nucleotides are TGTGCCAGCAGTGAGGAGGGAGAAGATACGCAGTATTTT. Looking up the rest from reference TRBV2 and TRBJ2-3 gives the full variable domain: EPEVTQTPSHQVTQMGQEVILRCVPISNHLYFYWYRQILGQKVEFLVSFYNNEISEKSEIFDDQFSVERPDGSNFTLKIRSTKLEDSAMYFCASSEEGEDTQYFGPGTRLTVL.

The chain has TRBV18 and TRBJ2-1; TRBD1 is a possible D gene (6 bases). V was trimmed by 0 bases and J by 8 bases, leaving 8 bases between them. In germline, CDR1 is KGHSH, CDR2 LQKENI. The length of the CDR3 is 13 residues. Here the CDR3 reads CASSPPSGDEQFF. For the CDR3, the DNA is TGTGCCAGCTCACCACCATCAGGGGATGAGCAGTTCTTC.

The J gene is TRBJ1-2, the V gene TRBV30, with D possibly TRBD1 on 5 matching bases. The CDR3 has 12 amino acids. V was shortened by 2 bases and J by 4 bases, with 8 bases between the two germline ends. Germline values: CDR1 GTSNPN, CDR2 SVGIG (reference sequence). CDR3: CAWSRGLYGYTF. CDR3 in DNA: TGTGCCTGGAGTCGGGGACTCTATGGCTACACCTTC.

The J gene is TRBJ1-2, the V gene TRBV4-3, with D unclear. Germline CDR1 LGHNA, CDR2 YSLEER. This CDR3 spans 16 amino acids. Trimming shortened V by 0 bases and J by 1 base, and 12 bases separated the two germline ends. The CDR3 reads CASSQERLALNYGYTF. For the CDR3, the DNA is TGCGCCAGCAGCCAAGAAAGATTGGCCCTTAACTATGGCTACACCTTC.

The rearrangement links TRBV11-2 to TRBJ2-7; D is possibly TRBD1 (5 bases). CDR1 and CDR2 (germline): SGHAT, FQNNGV. This CDR3 has 15 residues. Trimming stripped 1 base from V and 9 bases from J, with 19 bases between. The CDR3 region is CASSLVPGKPTGQYF. The CDR3 coding sequence is TGTGCCAGCAGCTTAGTGCCAGGGAAGCCTACGGGGCAGTACTTC.

V and J are TRBV27 and TRBJ1-2; TRBD1 aligns across 7 bases. Germline values: CDR1 MNHEY, CDR2 SMNVEV (reference sequence). V gave up 6 bases and J gave up 4 bases; unmatched junction bases: 8. This CDR3 contains 14 residues. Here the CDR3 reads CASSPGQDLYGYTF. Written as DNA, the CDR3 is TGTGCCAGCAGCCCCGGACAGGATCTCTATGGCTACACCTTC.

In DNA form, the CDR3 reads TGTGCCAGCAGCTTAGAGGCGGGGCCAAGGGCTGAAGCTTTCTTT. Its protein product is CASSLEAGPRAEAFF. The chain recombines TRBV7-6 with TRBJ1-1, with D perhaps TRBD1 (5 bases). This CDR3 comprises 15 residues. Per germline, CDR1 SGHVS and CDR2 FNYEAQ. V lost 1 base and J lost 6, with 15 bases in between.

This clone was counted a few times. The chain recombines TRBV5-1 with TRBJ1-1; 9 bases align to TRBD1. Germline-derived CDR1 and CDR2 are SGHRS and YFSETQ. J was trimmed by 0 bases and V by 0 bases; bases with no gene match: 3. CDR3 size: 16 residues. The CDR3 region is CASSLGRDRVNTEAFF. The CDR3 nucleotides read TGCGCCAGCAGCTTGGGACGGGACAGGGTGAACACTGAAGCTTTCTTT.

The rearrangement links TRBV5-6 to TRBJ1-5, with a possible D match to TRBD1 (5 bases). V gave up 4 bases and J gave up 5 bases, with 19 bases separating them. Germline V lookup: CDR1 SGHDT, CDR2 YYEEEE. The CDR3 loop spans 16 amino acids. CDR3 region: CASSPHVSGNYQPQHF. CDR3 nucleotide sequence: TGTGCCAGCAGCCCCCACGTTTCAGGGAACTATCAGCCCCAGCATTTT.

The J gene is TRBJ1-4, the V gene TRBV10-1; a possible D gene is TRBD1 (6 bases). Trimming pared 10 bases from V and 0 bases from J, leaving 15 bases between. CDR3 length: 15 residues. In germline, CDR1 is WNHNN, CDR2 SYGVQD (reference sequence). The CDR3 sequence is CAKGLDSPTNEKLFF. The CDR3 region has the DNA TGCGCCAAAGGTCTGGACAGTCCAACTAATGAAAAACTGTTTTTT.

The chain joins TRBV7-2 to TRBJ2-7; the D gene is possibly TRBD2 (6 bases). This CDR3 has 18 residues. Germline values: CDR1 SGHTA, CDR2 FQGNSA. Trimming shortened V by 4 bases and J by 3 bases, and 25 bases separated the two germline ends. The CDR3 DNA follows: TGTGCCAGCAGCTCCCGCTTAGGGACTCGGGGCCTTATCTACGAGCAGTACTTC. Translation: CASSSRLGTRGLIYEQYF.

The V call is TRBV25-1, the J call TRBJ2-1; D perhaps matches TRBD2 (5 bases). This CDR3 has 13 amino acids. Trimming removed 3 bases at V and 9 bases at J, with 12 bases between. Per the germline V gene, CDR1 is MGHDK and CDR2 is SYGVNS. For the CDR3, the DNA is TGTGCCAGCAGTGACCGGGAAAAGAGTGAGCAGTTCTTC. Its translation: CASSDREKSEQFF.

The rearrangement links TRBV30 to TRBJ2-7; D is possibly TRBD1 (6 bases). Germline CDR1 reads GTSNPN; CDR2 reads SVGIG (reference sequence). The V gene lost 5 bases and the J gene lost 7 bases, with 21 bases spanning the gap. This CDR3 comprises 14 residues. The CDR3 is CAWQQGEITGEQYF. The CDR3 DNA reads TGTGCCTGGCAACAGGGAGAGATTACGGGTGAGCAGTACTTC.

CDR3 DNA sequence: TGTGCCAGCAGCGAAGAAATAAGGGGTAACACTGAAGCTTTCTTT. This gives the protein CASSEEIRGNTEAFF. V and J are TRBV7-6 and TRBJ1-1; a possible D gene is TRBD1 (5 bases). This CDR3 region has 15 residues. Trimming pared 5 bases from V and 2 bases from J, leaving 15 bases between. From germline, CDR1 is SGHVS and CDR2 FNYEAQ. Complete variable domain (other parts from reference TRBV7-6 and TRBJ1-1): GAGVSQSPRYKVTKRGQDVALRCDPISGHVSLYWYRQALGQGPEFLTYFNYEAQQDKSGLPNDRFSAERPEGSISTLTIQRTEQRDSAMYRCASSEEIRGNTEAFFGQGTRLTVV.

The CDR3 bases are TGTGCCAGCACCGGGCAGGGTGATTCACCCCTCCACTTT. Translated, it gives CASTGQGDSPLHF. The chain links TRBV28 to TRBJ1-6; D is possibly TRBD1 (5 bases). In germline, CDR1 is MDHEN, CDR2 SYDVKM. Trimming took off 7 bases at V and 8 bases at J, with 12 bases between the two ends. The CDR3 length is 13 residues. Full variable domain (remainder filled in from reference TRBV28 and TRBJ1-6): DVKVTQSSRYLVKRTGEKVFLECVQDMDHENMFWYRQDPGLGLRLIYFSYDVKMKEKGDIPEGYSVSREKKERFSLILESASTNQTSMYLCASTGQGDSPLHFGNGTRLTVT.

The DNA of the CDR3 is TGTGCCAGCACCTTTGGAGAGGAACTCTATGGCTACACCTTC. Protein product: CASTFGEELYGYTF. This chain links TRBV6-6 with TRBJ1-2, with D unresolved. This CDR3 has 14 amino acids. Trimming took 7 bases from V and 4 from J, leaving 16 bases between them. Germline assignment: CDR1 MNHNY and CDR2 SVGAGI (reference sequence).

The chain couples TRBV19 to TRBJ1-5; a weak D match, TRBD1 (6 bases). This CDR3 has 15 residues. Between the trimmed V and J ends, which lost 4 bases and 2 bases, there was a span of 12 bases. Germline CDR1 is LNHDA and CDR2 is SQIVND (reference sequence). CDR3 protein: CASSTDRSGNQPQHF. Written as DNA, the CDR3 is TGTGCCAGTAGTACCGACAGGTCCGGCAATCAGCCCCAGCATTTT.

The chain employs TRBV7-9 and TRBJ2-7; the D gene is possibly TRBD1 (5 bases). The CDR3 contains 12 residues. Trimming removed 6 bases from V and 4 bases from J, with 10 bases in between. Germline V gene lookup returns CDR1 SEHNR and CDR2 FQNEAQ (reference sequence). The CDR3 coding sequence is TGTGCCAGCAGTTTCAAGGGGTACGAGCAGTACTTC. Translation gives CASSFKGYEQYF.

This clone was counted a single time. The gene calls are TRBV7-7 and TRBJ2-7, with unresolved D. Trimming shortened V by 4 bases and J by 7 bases, and 14 bases separated the two germline ends. The CDR3 extends over 13 amino acids. Per germline, CDR1 SSHAT and CDR2 FNYEAQ (reference sequence). CDR3 in DNA: TGTGCCAGCAGCTCGACTCCCTACCAAGAGCAGTACTTC. This sequence encodes CASSSTPYQEQYF.

The rearrangement joins TRBV6-5 to TRBJ1-5; 10 nucleotides line up with TRBD1. This CDR3 contains 16 residues. Germline assignment: CDR1 MNHEY and CDR2 SVGAGI. The V gene end was trimmed by 4 bases and the J gene end by 0 bases; junction bases not matched to a gene: 3. This chain's CDR3 is CASSFGQGDSNQPQHF. Written as DNA, the CDR3 is TGTGCCAGCAGTTTCGGACAGGGGGATAGCAATCAGCCCCAGCATTTT.

The chain links TRBV7-3 to TRBJ1-2, with 9 bases aligning to TRBD1. Germline assignment: CDR1 SGHTA and CDR2 FQGTGA. With V trimmed by 5 bases and J by 8 bases, 6 bases remained unmatched. This CDR3 comprises 13 residues. The CDR3 DNA reads TGTGCCAGCAGCCGGGACAGGGAGGAGGGCTACACCTTC. Translation: CASSRDREEGYTF. Drawing the rest from reference TRBV7-3 and TRBJ1-2, the complete variable domain is GAGVSQTPSNKVTEKGKYVELRCDPISGHTALYWYRQSLGQGPEFLIYFQGTGAADDSGLPNDRFFAVRPEGSVSTLKIQRTERGDSAVYLCASSRDREEGYTFGSGTRLTVV.

The chain links TRBV28 to TRBJ1-1; no firm D call. CDR3 length: 12 amino acids. Germline CDR1 reads MDHEN; CDR2 reads SYDVKM. Trimming stripped 2 bases from V and 3 bases from J, with 4 bases between. The CDR3 is CASSLQDTEAFF. CDR3 in DNA: TGTGCCAGCAGTTTACAGGACACTGAAGCTTTCTTT.

The chain couples TRBV6-4 to TRBJ2-7; 10 bases map to TRBD2. The CDR3 has 15 amino acids. After removal of 3 bases from V and 4 bases from J, the junction contained 6 bases not matched to a gene. CDR1 and CDR2 from the germline V gene are MRHNA and SNTAGT. The CDR3 sequence: CASSELAGQIYEQYF. For the CDR3, the DNA is TGTGCCAGCAGTGAACTAGCGGGACAGATTTACGAGCAGTACTTC.

This clone showed up just a few times. V usage is TRBV10-3 and J usage is TRBJ1-5; D is ambiguous. Trimming stripped 6 bases from V and 0 bases from J, with 6 bases between. From germline, CDR1 is ENHRY and CDR2 SYGVKD. This CDR3 region has 13 residues. CDR3 DNA sequence: TGTGCCATCAGGGCCGATAGCAATCAGCCCCAGCATTTT. Residues: CAIRADSNQPQHF.

The chain has TRBV11-2 and TRBJ2-7; 7 bases match TRBD2. This CDR3 has 16 amino acids. V lost 5 bases to trimming and J lost 0 bases; unmatched junction nucleotides: 10. Germline CDR1 is SGHAT and CDR2 is FQNNGV. The CDR3 DNA reads as TGTGCCAGCAGCCTGGGCGTCGGGAGGCTCTCCTACGAGCAGTACTTC. Protein sequence: CASSLGVGRLSYEQYF.

V and J are TRBV2 and TRBJ1-2; 7 nucleotides align to TRBD1. The ends lost 2 bases at V and 8 bases at J; junction bases unmatched: 8. Germline V gives CDR1 SNHLY, CDR2 FYNNEI. The CDR3 is 14 amino acids. The DNA of the CDR3 is TGTGCCAGCAGTGAATATGGACAGGCGAGGGGCTACACCTTC. Translating gives CASSEYGQARGYTF.

The gene calls are TRBV18 and TRBJ1-1; D is possibly TRBD1 (5 bases). CDR3 size: 13 residues. CDR1 and CDR2 (germline): KGHSH, LQKENI. V was shortened by 4 bases and J by 5 bases, with 11 bases between the two germline ends. The CDR3 spells CASSRGESTEAFF. In DNA, the CDR3 is TGTGCCAGCTCACGGGGGGAAAGTACTGAAGCTTTCTTT.

This rearrangement joins TRBV5-1 to TRBJ2-3; 10 nucleotides line up with TRBD2. The CDR3 loop spans 15 amino acids. With V trimmed by 2 bases and J by 1 base, 1 base remained unmatched. Germline V gene data show CDR1 as SGHRS and CDR2 as YFSETQ. CDR3 nucleotides: TGCGCCAGCAGCTTTACTAGCGGGGGCACAGATACGCAGTATTTT. This codes for CASSFTSGGTDTQYF.